This note documents a single T cell receptor (beta chain) sequence. This sample is part of a study of tumor-infiltrating lymphocytes in oesophageal squamous cell carcinoma. TCRdb analysed the PCR reads with MiXCR anew, one entry per CDR3 protein. This sample has approximately 5,600 distinct CDR3 sequences, with over 12% found just once. This CDR3 is built from 13 residues. The germline V gene has CDR1 MNHNS and CDR2 SASEGT. V was cut by 9 bases and J by 5 bases, with 16 bases left in between. The TCR comes from a male donor with esophageal squamous cell carcinoma. The chain combines TRBV6-1 with TRBJ1-2, with a weak D call TRBD1 (6 bases). Input material: normal esophageal tissue next to the tumor. The CDR3 spells CASWTQTGYGYTF. For the CDR3, the DNA is TGTGCCAGTTGGACGCAAACAGGGTATGGCTACACCTTC.